The next 31 T cell receptor beta chains were all read from a single sample in a study of breast tumors, draining lymph nodes, adjacent tissues. Breast cancer patients provided tissue from their axillary draining lymph nodes. Each CDR3 protein gets one entry after TCRdb re-called the multiplex PCR reads with MiXCR. The sample holds approximately 130,000 distinct CDR3 sequences, around 21% seen once. Sequencing was carried out using axillary lymph node tissue. These receptors came from a female donor with breast cancer. Some clones in this sample may be carry-over from other donors' samples.

The table lists this clonotype with many counts. V gene TRBV2 combines with J gene TRBJ2-1, with a tentative D call TRBD1 (7 bases). V was clipped by 3 bases and J by 8 bases, with 17 bases between them. Looked up from germline, CDR1 is SNHLY and CDR2 is FYNNEI. The CDR3 runs to 15 residues. CDR3 protein: CASSDGAGGGDEQFF. In nucleotides, the CDR3 is TGTGCCAGCAGTGATGGCGCAGGGGGAGGCGATGAGCAGTTCTTC.

Note on this clonotype: A much bigger clone sits one base away, suggesting this may be a read error. The chain links TRBV4-1 to TRBJ1-6; no reliable D call. The germline gives CDR1 MGHRA, CDR2 YSYEKL. The CDR3 is 11 amino acids. CDR3 residues: CAGSQGWALHF. The DNA for the CDR3 is TGCGCCGGCAGCCAAGGGTGGGCCCTCCACTTT.

This clonotype was detected a few times. The J gene is TRBJ1-5, the V gene TRBV27; the match to TRBD1 covers 11 bases. V shed 6 bases, J shed 5 bases, and the junction held 3 bases outside the gene matches. Germline assignment: CDR1 MNHEY and CDR2 SMNVEV (reference sequence). CDR3 length: 14 amino acids. The CDR3 protein is CASRGQGAHQPQHF. The CDR3 bases are TGTGCCAGCAGAGGACAGGGGGCGCATCAGCCCCAGCATTTT.

A few counts support this clonotype. This chain joins TRBV5-8 and TRBJ2-2, with TRBD1 as a possible D gene (5 bases). Germline values: CDR1 SGHTS, CDR2 YDEGEE. CDR3 length equals 13 residues. The V end lost 3 bases, the J end lost 6 bases, and 9 bases lay between the germline ends. CDR3 sequence reads: CASSYLGPGELFF. The CDR3 coding sequence is TGTGCCAGCAGCTACCTGGGGCCCGGGGAGCTGTTTTTT.

In regard to this clonotype: Its ends do not fully match the called genes, so a read error is possible. The chain employs TRBV20-1 and TRBJ2-5; perhaps D is TRBD1 or TRBD2 (6 bases each). Germline loops: CDR1 DFQATT, CDR2 SNEGSKA (reference sequence). The CDR3 consists of 14 residues. CDR3 residues: CSARAGANQETKYF. Here the CDR3 DNA reads TGCAGTGCTAGAGCGGGGGCTAACCAAGAGACCAAGTACTTC.

This clonotype was observed at least ten times. The chain uses TRBV10-1 and TRBJ2-2; 11 nucleotides line up with TRBD2. Germline values: CDR1 WNHNN, CDR2 SYGVQD (reference sequence). The V gene end was trimmed by 7 bases and the J gene end by 1 base; junction bases not matched to a gene: 11. The CDR3 is 18 residues long. CDR3 residues: CASTPGSGRAVNTGELFF. DNA for the CDR3: TGCGCCAGCACCCCGGGTAGCGGGAGGGCCGTGAACACCGGGGAGCTGTTTTTT.

Remarks on this clonotype: The junction departs from the called germline gene at one end, perhaps through a read error. V usage is TRBV6-5 and J usage is TRBJ2-3; the match to TRBD2 covers 10 bases. The CDR3 runs 15 residues. Germline V gene lookup returns CDR1 MNHEY and CDR2 SVGAGI. CDR3 DNA sequence: TGTGCCAGCATGAATAAGCGGGAGGGCCCAGATACGCGGTATTTT. Protein: CASMNKREGPDTRYF.

In its sample, this clonotype was seen many times. The chain carries TRBV13 and TRBJ2-3, with TRBD2 matching 10 bases. In germline, CDR1 is PRHDT, CDR2 FYEKMQ (reference sequence). This CDR3 spans 17 amino acids. V trimming: 1 base; J trimming: 2 bases; junction bases outside the gene matches: 6. In nucleotides, the CDR3 is TGTGCCAGCAGCTTAGTGAATAGCGGGAGGTCCACAGATACGCAGTATTTT. The encoded protein is CASSLVNSGRSTDTQYF. The variable domain in full, completed from reference TRBV13 and TRBJ2-3, reads AAGVIQSPRHLIKEKRETATLKCYPIPRHDTVYWYQQGPGQDPQFLISFYEKMQSDKGSIPDRFSAQQFSDYHSELNMSSLELGDSALYFCASSLVNSGRSTDTQYFGPGTRLTVL.

Remarks on this clonotype: This may stem from a read error, because a much larger clone lies one nucleotide away. The rearrangement links TRBV19 to TRBJ2-7; 9 nucleotides align to TRBD2. The CDR3 consists of 16 residues. Germline CDR1 and CDR2: LNHDA and SQIVND (reference sequence). This CDR3 reads CASSIGIGLAGYEQCF. CDR3 DNA sequence: TGTGCCAGTAGTATAGGAATTGGGCTAGCGGGATATGAGCAGTGCTTC.

This chain links TRBV3-1 with TRBJ1-2; TRBD1 is a possible D gene (6 bases). Trimming took 8 bases from V and 8 from J, leaving 15 bases between them. The CDR3 loop spans 12 amino acids. The V gene's germline CDR1 is LGHDT and CDR2 YNNKEL (reference sequence). In DNA, the CDR3 is TGTGCCAGCGGCCTTGACAGGCGGGGCTACACCTTC. As protein: CASGLDRRGYTF.

The table lists this clonotype with many counts. The V call is TRBV20-1, the J call TRBJ2-7; no firm D call. Germline V gene data show CDR1 as DFQATT and CDR2 as SNEGSKA (reference sequence). V was pared by 4 bases and J by 4 bases, with 11 bases between. The CDR3 totals 12 residues. CDR3 sequence: CSAILPTYEQYF. CDR3 nucleotide sequence: TGCAGTGCTATTCTCCCAACGTACGAGCAGTACTTC.

As regards this clonotype: Possible read error: a much larger clone is one base away. The chain uses TRBV6-1 and TRBJ2-2; D is perhaps TRBD2 (5 bases). There are 15 residues in the CDR3. Germline V gene data show CDR1 as MNHNS and CDR2 as SASEGT. For the CDR3, the DNA is TGTGCCAGCAGTGAAGCGTCAGGACGCACCGGGGAGCTGTCTTTT. Translated: CASSEASGRTGELSF.

Concerning this clonotype: One junction end disagrees with the germline gene, perhaps due to a read error. The V and J genes are TRBV6-4 and TRBJ2-2, with D possibly being TRBD2 (6 bases). Germline V gene sequence: CDR1 MRHNA, CDR2 SNTAGT. The CDR3 runs to 14 residues. The CDR3 nucleotides read TGTGCCAGCAGTGACGTGGAGGGGACCGTGGAGCTGTTTTTT. Translating gives CASSDVEGTVELFF.

This clonotype was counted ten times or more. The J gene is TRBJ1-4, the V gene TRBV7-9, with unresolved D. CDR3 length: 11 residues. Trimming shortened V by 7 bases and J by 4 bases, and 4 bases separated the two germline ends. Per the germline V gene, CDR1 is SEHNR and CDR2 is FQNEAQ (reference sequence). This CDR3 is CASNNNEKLFF. As DNA, the CDR3 is TGTGCCAGCAACAATAATGAAAAACTGTTTTTT.

This clonotype was detected ten times or more. The chain combines TRBV5-1 with TRBJ2-3, with 10 nucleotides matching TRBD1. Per the germline V gene, CDR1 is SGHRS and CDR2 is YFSETQ. The junction had 3 bases not matched to a gene; V was cut back by 4 bases and J by 1 base. This CDR3 spans 15 amino acids. The CDR3: CASSAGTGGTDTQYF. DNA of the CDR3: TGCGCCAGCAGCGCTGGGACAGGGGGCACAGATACGCAGTATTTT. Combining the CDR3 with reference TRBV5-1 and TRBJ2-3 gives the whole variable domain KAGVTQTPRYLIKTRGQQVTLSCSPISGHRSVSWYQQTPGQGLQFLFEYFSETQRNKGNFPGRFSGRQFSNSRSEMNVSTLELGDSALYLCASSAGTGGTDTQYFGPGTRLTVL.

Remarks on this clonotype: The missing conserved phenylalanine or tryptophan at the end of this CDR3 makes a read error likely. This rearrangement joins TRBV6-2 or TRBV6-3 to TRBJ2-7; 10 nucleotides match TRBD2. The V gene's germline CDR1 is MNHEY and CDR2 SVGEGT. Trimming cost V 2 bases and J 1 base; bases outside gene matches: 8. The CDR3 extends over 17 amino acids. The CDR3 is CASSYRTGTSVSYEQYL. As DNA, the CDR3 is TGTGCCAGCAGTTACCGCACCGGGACTAGCGTTTCCTACGAGCAGTACCTC.

This clonotype was detected many times. The genes are TRBV20-1 and TRBJ2-7; 7 bases are shared with TRBD1. V was pared by 3 bases and J by 0 bases, with 5 bases of the junction left unmatched. Germline loops: CDR1 DFQATT, CDR2 SNEGSKA (reference sequence). The CDR3 totals 14 residues. CDR3 sequence: CSARGQPSSYEQYF. As DNA, the CDR3 is TGCAGTGCTAGGGGACAGCCTAGCTCCTACGAGCAGTACTTC.

To note about this clonotype: The germline gene is not matched at one end of the junction; a read error may be the cause. CDR3 residues: CASSIEGRGTDTQYF. The CDR3 DNA is TGCGCCAGCAGCATAGAAGGACGGGGCACAGATACGCAGTATTTT. The chain links TRBV9 to TRBJ2-3, with D uncertain. The CDR3 contains 15 residues. Germline V CDR1 and CDR2: SGDLS, YYNGEE.

As for this clonotype: A much larger clone lies a single base off, so this may be a read error. The rearrangement joins TRBV3-1 to TRBJ2-5; 7 nucleotides line up with TRBD1. This CDR3 region has 16 residues. The V gene's germline CDR1 is LGHDT and CDR2 YNNKEL (reference sequence). CDR3 nucleotide sequence: TGTGCCAGGAGCCCACGATATTACAGGGGCCAAGAGACCCAGTACTTC. Translating gives CARSPRYYRGQETQYF.

This clonotype occurred many times. This rearrangement joins TRBV19 to TRBJ2-7, with D maybe TRBD1 (7 bases). Germline V gene data show CDR1 as LNHDA and CDR2 as SQIVND (reference sequence). The length of the CDR3 is 14 residues. V was clipped by 3 bases and J by 2 bases, with 11 bases between them. CDR3 in amino acids: CASSIFRGAYEQYF. The DNA of the CDR3 is TGTGCCAGTAGTATTTTCAGGGGGGCCTACGAGCAGTACTTC.

This clonotype was counted many times. V is TRBV30 and J is TRBJ1-2; 8 bases agree with TRBD1. With V trimmed by 3 bases and J by 2 bases, 2 bases remained unmatched. The germline V gene encodes CDR1 GTSNPN and CDR2 SVGIG (reference sequence). The CDR3 consists of 13 residues. CDR3 coding DNA: TGTGCCTGGAGAAACAGGGGGAACTATGGCTACACCTTC. Its translation is CAWRNRGNYGYTF.

Of note for this clonotype: This may come from a read error, since a much larger clone is one base off. This rearrangement joins TRBV5-1 to TRBJ2-1, with D possibly TRBD1 on 6 matching bases. The CDR3 runs 16 residues. CDR1 is SGHRS and CDR2 is YFSETQ in the germline V gene. As DNA, the CDR3 is TGCGCCAGCAGCGGGACCGGGACACCCTCCTACAATGGGCAGTTCTTC. Its protein product is CASSGTGTPSYNGQFF.

This clonotype was found many times. One end of the junction fails to match germline, which may point to a read error. The chain couples TRBV20-1 to TRBJ1-3; 11 positions agree with TRBD1. The germline V gene encodes CDR1 DFQATT and CDR2 SNEGSKA (reference sequence). This CDR3 spans 16 amino acids. CDR3 sequence reads: CSAGQGALFSRNTIYF. The CDR3 nucleotides read TGCAGTGCAGGACAGGGGGCCCTTTTCTCTAGAAACACCATATATTTT.

Ten or more counts support this clonotype. The chain joins TRBV7-9 to TRBJ2-5; the match to TRBD1 covers 7 bases. V was pared by 5 bases and J by 3 bases, with 9 bases of the junction left unmatched. The CDR3 extends over 15 amino acids. From germline, CDR1 is SEHNR and CDR2 FQNEAQ (reference sequence). The CDR3 sequence is CASSPFKGQEETQYF. CDR3 nucleotide sequence: TGTGCCAGCAGCCCCTTCAAAGGACAGGAAGAGACCCAGTACTTC.

This clonotype came up once. The chain couples TRBV28 to TRBJ1-1, with D unclear. Germline CDR1 reads MDHEN; CDR2 reads SYDVKM. The CDR3 consists of 14 residues. V was shortened by 1 base and J by 0 bases, with 6 bases between the two germline ends. For the CDR3, the DNA is TGTGCCAGCAGTTTATTTAGTATGAACACTGAAGCTTTCTTT. Residues: CASSLFSMNTEAFF. Complete variable domain (other parts from reference TRBV28 and TRBJ1-1): DVKVTQSSRYLVKRTGEKVFLECVQDMDHENMFWYRQDPGLGLRLIYFSYDVKMKEKGDIPEGYSVSREKKERFSLILESASTNQTSMYLCASSLFSMNTEAFFGQGTRLTVV.

This clonotype has ten or more counts. The chain joins TRBV24-1 to TRBJ1-5, with D unclear. V was trimmed by 2 bases and J by 7 bases, leaving 11 bases between them. Per the germline V gene, CDR1 is KGHDR and CDR2 is SFDVKD. CDR3 length: 14 amino acids. This CDR3 is CATSDSTSGQPQHF. The CDR3 nucleotides read TGTGCCACCAGTGATTCCACCTCGGGGCAGCCCCAGCATTTT.

Comment on this clonotype: A much larger clone lies a single base off, so this may be a read error. The genes are TRBV5-1 and TRBJ1-5; 8 nucleotides agree with TRBD1. The germline V gene encodes CDR1 SGHRS and CDR2 YFSETQ. The CDR3 is 13 residues long. The CDR3 sequence: CATRQGSNQPQHF. Written as DNA, the CDR3 is TGCGCAACGAGACAGGGGAGCAATCAGCCCCAGCATTTT. Looking up the rest from reference TRBV5-1 and TRBJ1-5 gives the full variable domain: KAGVTQTPRYLIKTRGQQVTLSCSPISGHRSVSWYQQTPGQGLQFLFEYFSETQRNKGNFPGRFSGRQFSNSRSEMNVSTLELGDSALYLCATRQGSNQPQHFGDGTRLSIL.

This clonotype appeared many times. The CDR3 is CASSQEENTQYF. The CDR3 DNA sequence: TGTGCCAGCAGCCAAGAGGAAAATACGCAGTATTTT. The V gene is TRBV3-1, the J gene TRBJ2-3; D remains ambiguous. V lost 0 bases and J lost 7, with 5 bases in between. The CDR3 length is 12 residues. CDR1 and CDR2 from the germline V gene are LGHDT and YNNKEL (reference sequence).

Note on this clonotype: A much larger clone lies one base from this, so it may be a read error. The genes are TRBV5-4 and TRBJ2-3, with D possibly TRBD2 on 5 matching bases. This CDR3 contains 11 residues. Looked up from germline, CDR1 is SGHNT and CDR2 is YYREEE (reference sequence). CDR3 nucleotides: TGTGCCAGCACTAGCTTGGATACGCAGTGTTTT. Translating it yields CASTSLDTQCF.

Regarding this clonotype: This clone may be a read error of a much larger clone one base away. The gene calls are TRBV15 and TRBJ2-1; D possibly corresponds to TRBD2 (5 bases). This CDR3 contains 13 residues. Germline CDR1 and CDR2: LNHNV and YYDKDF (reference sequence). V shed 3 bases and J shed 10 bases, with 13 bases lying between them. In nucleotides, the CDR3 is TGTGCCACCAGCAGGAAGTTGACGGGAGAGCAGTTCTTC. Its protein is CATSRKLTGEQFF. The full variable domain, rest sourced from reference TRBV15 and TRBJ2-1, is DAMVIQNPRYQVTQFGKPVTLSCSQTLNHNVMYWYQQKSSQAPKLLFHYYDKDFNNEADTPDNFQSRRPNTSFCFLDIRSPGLGDTAMYLCATSRKLTGEQFFGPGTRLTVL.

Only one count was recorded for this clonotype. At one end, the junction sequence differs from germline, possibly due to a read error. The V gene is TRBV7-3, the J gene TRBJ2-5; 11 bases align to TRBD1. There are 15 residues in the CDR3. Looked up from germline, CDR1 is SGHTA and CDR2 is FQGTGA. The CDR3 sequence is CASSLAGTGGEAQYF. The CDR3 DNA reads as TGTGCCAGCAGCTTAGCCGGGACAGGGGGAGAGGCCCAGTACTTC.